The 12 T cell receptor beta chains presented below share a single source sample, sequenced in a study of tumor-infiltrating lymphocytes in primary liver carcinoma. Making TCR beta cDNA involved roughly 500 ng total RNA and a constant-region primer. Slightly modified ARM-PCR with three nested multiplex PCR rounds yielded TCR beta libraries. The opening two PCR rounds, about 11 cycles each, paired TRBV1-TRBV30 forward primers with a C-beta reverse primer. TCRdb recomputed calls from the multiplex PCR reads with MiXCR, one row per CDR3 protein. The table lists about 330,000 distinct CDR3 sequences, 65% of them singletons. Out of unsorted whole blood came the blood RNA, and germline DNA was extracted as well. Sequencing was carried out using peripheral blood. These receptors were taken from a man aged 35-49 years with primary liver carcinoma and hepatitis B virus infection.

This rearrangement joins TRBV11-2 to TRBJ2-7; D may match TRBD1 or TRBD2 (6 bases each). V was pared by 4 bases and J by 6 bases, with 22 bases between. The CDR3 is made up of 16 amino acids. Per germline, CDR1 SGHAT and CDR2 FQNNGV. CDR3 sequence (DNA): TGTGCCAGCAGCTCAGGAGTGGGGGGCATGACCTGCGAGCAGTACTTC. Protein product: CASSSGVGGMTCEQYF.

The chain couples TRBV12-3 or TRBV12-4 to TRBJ1-5, with D hard to call. The CDR3 has 16 amino acids. Between the trimmed V and J ends, which lost 2 bases and 4 bases, there was a span of 15 bases. The CDR3 spells CASSLNFPTTNQPQHF. For the CDR3, the DNA is TGTGCCAGCAGTTTAAATTTCCCGACAACGAATCAGCCCCAGCATTTT.

As regards this clonotype: A much bigger clone sits one base away, suggesting this may be a read error. The chain recombines TRBV4-2 with TRBJ2-7, with D unresolved. The CDR3 extends over 13 amino acids. Per the germline V gene, CDR1 is LGHNA and CDR2 is YNFKEQ. Trimming shortened V by 0 bases and J by 6 bases, and 9 bases separated the two germline ends. CDR3 DNA: TGTGCCAGCAGCCAAGATTTCATTAGCGAGCAGTACTTC. It specifies CASSQDFISEQYF.

The chain recombines TRBV11-1 with TRBJ2-7; D is unresolved. Germline loops: CDR1 SGHAT, CDR2 FQDESV (reference sequence). CDR3 length: 15 amino acids. V lost 6 bases and J lost 6, with 21 bases in between. The CDR3 protein is CASSPRTDILCEQYF. For the CDR3, the DNA is TGTGCCAGCAGTCCTAGGACCGATATCCTCTGCGAGCAGTACTTC.

The rearrangement joins TRBV21-1 to TRBJ2-7; the table gives TRBD1 as D, unverified against the DNA. TRBV21-1 has pseudogene status. The CDR3 covers 15 residues. CDR3 region: CASRRGQGPSYEQYF. The CDR3 nucleotides are TGTGCCAGCAGAAGGGGACAGGGCCCTTCCTACGAGCAGTACTTC.

The chain is built from TRBV14 and TRBJ1-3; no clear D gene. The CDR3 is 15 residues long. V was trimmed by 1 base and J by 13 bases, leaving 20 bases between them. In germline, CDR1 is SGHDN, CDR2 FVKESK. For the CDR3, the DNA is TGTGCCAGCAGCCAAGTCGGCTGGGGTCTCGGGGAAATATATTTT. As protein: CASSQVGWGLGEIYF.

Comment on this clonotype: A much larger clone differs from this one at a single base, so this may be a read error. This sequence joins TRBV5-5 and TRBJ2-7, with a tentative D call TRBD1 (6 bases). The germline CDR1 and CDR2 sequences are SGHKS and YYEKEE (reference sequence). The CDR3 loop spans 13 amino acids. The CDR3 protein is CASSFGRGYERYF. Here the CDR3 DNA reads TGTGCCAGCAGCTTTGGCAGGGGCTACGAGCGGTACTTC.

As to this clonotype: Germline is not matched at one junction end, which may reflect a read error. CDR3 coding DNA: TGCGACAGCAGCTTAGCGGGGGAGTACAATGAGCAGTTCTTC. It codes for CDSSLAGEYNEQFF. The V and J genes are TRBV13 and TRBJ2-1; 9 nucleotides line up with TRBD2. Germline-derived CDR1 and CDR2 are PRHDT and FYEKMQ (reference sequence). The CDR3 is made up of 14 amino acids.

Notes on this clonotype: One end of the junction is discordant with germline, which a read error may explain. The rearrangement uses TRBV11-2 and TRBJ2-2; 8 bases align to TRBD2. Germline lookup yields CDR1 SGHAT and CDR2 FQNNGV. The CDR3 sequence is 15 residues long. The CDR3 coding sequence is TGTACCAGCAGCTTAGACGCGGGGGGTACCGGGGAGCTGTTTTTT. This translates into CTSSLDAGGTGELFF.

V is TRBV29-1 and J is TRBJ2-5, with 7 bases that match TRBD2. J lost 4 bases, V lost 7 bases, and 6 bases had no gene match. The CDR3 runs 12 residues. Per the germline V gene, CDR1 is SQVTM and CDR2 is ANQGSEA. DNA for the CDR3: TGCAGCGATAGGAGCGGGACAGAGACCCAGTACTTC. It translates to CSDRSGTETQYF.

The J gene is TRBJ2-3, the V gene TRBV11-2; 9 nucleotides align to TRBD2. The CDR3 is made up of 16 amino acids. Unmatched junction bases numbered 15, after V lost 8 bases and J lost 6 bases. CDR1 and CDR2 from the germline V gene are SGHAT and FQNNGV. CDR3 loop: CASPPGLAGIGDTQYF. DNA for the CDR3: TGTGCCAGCCCTCCGGGGCTAGCGGGAATCGGGGATACGCAGTATTTT.

As for this clonotype: Being one base from a much bigger clone, this may be a read error. The rearrangement uses TRBV12-3 or TRBV12-4 and TRBJ1-4; possibly TRBD1 for D (6 bases). This CDR3 is 15 amino acids long. As DNA, the CDR3 is TGTGTCAGCAGTGAAGGACAGTCAACTAATGAAAAACTGTTTTTT. This gives the protein CVSSEGQSTNEKLFF.